A single sample is the source of the 28 T cell receptor beta chains below, sequenced in a study of blood T cells in healthy people across ages. A second 7 to 11 cycle PCR used barcoded and J-beta primers. TCRdb independently ran MiXCR on the 5' RACE reads; one entry per CDR3 protein. The sample has 800,000 to 1,300,000 distinct CDR3 sequences, about 23% seen once. These data also featured in a second study, about T cells of mothers and their children.

Sequenced: blood. The source of these receptors is a girl under 10 years old in good health.

This clonotype was seen only a few times. The rearrangement links TRBV20-1 to TRBJ2-4; 9 nucleotides agree with TRBD2. The V gene end was trimmed by 6 bases and the J gene end by 8 bases; junction bases not matched to a gene: 11. The CDR3 has 14 amino acids. Germline V gene sequence: CDR1 DFQATT, CDR2 SNEGSKA (reference sequence). In DNA form, the CDR3 reads TGCAGTGCCAGAACCCCAGCGGGAGGTGACATTCAGTACTTC. This codes for CSARTPAGGDIQYF.

This clonotype was counted at least ten times. This chain connects TRBV27 to TRBJ1-1; D is possibly TRBD1 (5 bases). CDR3 size: 14 residues. CDR1 is MNHEY, CDR2 SMNVEV, per germline (reference sequence). The V and J ends lost 5 bases and 4 bases respectively, with 14 bases between them. CDR3 sequence: CASSPRSGGTEAFF. CDR3 DNA sequence: TGTGCCAGCAGTCCCCGCTCCGGGGGCACTGAAGCTTTCTTT.

V is TRBV4-3 and J is TRBJ2-5; D may be TRBD1 or TRBD2 (6 bases each). This CDR3 comprises 14 residues. Germline V gene lookup returns CDR1 LGHNA and CDR2 YSLEER. V was pared by 1 base and J by 13 bases, with 19 bases between. CDR3 nucleotides: TGCGCCAGCAGCCAAGCAACAGGGAGGTACGAGCTGTACTTC. Its translation: CASSQATGRYELYF.

There are a few counts of this clonotype. The chain uses TRBV25-1 and TRBJ1-2; D remains unclear. Germline lookup yields CDR1 MGHDK and CDR2 SYGVNS. This CDR3 has 11 residues. V lost 5 bases, J lost 8 bases, and 9 bases lay in between. This CDR3 is CASSLFGGYTF. The CDR3, as DNA: TGTGCCAGCAGTCTTTTCGGCGGCTACACCTTC.

V gene TRBV20-1 combines with J gene TRBJ2-2, with D hard to call. This CDR3 contains 14 residues. The ends were cut back, 3 bases at V and 4 bases at J, with 12 bases in the middle. Germline loops: CDR1 DFQATT, CDR2 SNEGSKA (reference sequence). The CDR3 nucleotides read TGCAGTGCTAGTTCGGAGAGGCCCACCGGGGAGCTGTTTTTT. This translates into CSASSERPTGELFF.

This chain connects TRBV7-9 to TRBJ1-4; no clear D gene. Germline values: CDR1 SEHNR, CDR2 FQNEAQ (reference sequence). The CDR3 sequence is 15 residues long. The V gene lost 1 base and the J gene lost 8 bases, with 14 bases spanning the gap. The CDR3 here is CASSLGFYDGEKLFF. The CDR3 DNA is TGTGCCAGCAGCTTAGGGTTTTATGACGGAGAAAAACTGTTTTTT.

The chain carries TRBV5-8 and TRBJ1-3, with no clear D. V dropped 1 base and J dropped 0 bases, with 11 bases sitting between them. Looked up from germline, CDR1 is SGHTS and CDR2 is YDEGEE. CDR3 size: 16 residues. The CDR3: CASSLLGWSSGNTIYF. The CDR3 DNA sequence: TGTGCCAGCAGCTTGTTAGGCTGGAGCTCTGGAAACACCATATATTTT. Combining the CDR3 with reference TRBV5-8 and TRBJ1-3 gives the whole variable domain EAGVTQSPTHLIKTRGQQATLRCSPISGHTSVYWYQQALGLGLQFLLWYDEGEERNRGNFPPRFSGRQFPNYSSELNVNALELEDSALYLCASSLLGWSSGNTIYFGEGSWLTVV.

In the case of this clonotype: The junction does not match germline at one end; this may be a read error. J is TRBJ1-4 and V is TRBV18; D uncertain. Germline lookup yields CDR1 KGHSH and CDR2 LQKENI. The CDR3 consists of 12 residues. The CDR3 protein is CASSPPTGKLLF. CDR3 nucleotide sequence: TGTGCCAGCTCACCACCTACCGGAAAACTGCTTTTT.

A few counts support this clonotype. V gene TRBV6-2 or TRBV6-3 combines with J gene TRBJ2-3; D call uncertain. The CDR3 covers 11 residues. V was cut by 7 bases and J by 6 bases, with 8 bases left in between. Germline V gene lookup returns CDR1 MNHEY and CDR2 SVGEGT. The CDR3 DNA follows: TGTGCCAGCACCCGATACGATACGCAGTATTTT. It is translated as CASTRYDTQYF.

This rearrangement joins TRBV2 to TRBJ2-2, with unresolved D. Germline V gene sequence: CDR1 SNHLY, CDR2 FYNNEI. This CDR3 comprises 12 residues. Trimming took off 9 bases at V and 3 bases at J, with 8 bases between the two ends. CDR3 nucleotide sequence: TGTGCCAGTCGGGTCTACACCGGGGAGCTGTTTTTT. Protein sequence: CASRVYTGELFF. Full variable domain (remainder filled in from reference TRBV2 and TRBJ2-2): EPEVTQTPSHQVTQMGQEVILRCVPISNHLYFYWYRQILGQKVEFLVSFYNNEISEKSEIFDDQFSVERPDGSNFTLKIRSTKLEDSAMYFCASRVYTGELFFGEGSRLTVL.

The CDR3 is CSASRGIPTDTQYF. CDR3 sequence (DNA): TGCAGCGCGAGTCGCGGAATACCCACAGATACGCAGTATTTT. This sequence joins TRBV29-1 and TRBJ2-3; D gene uncertain. The CDR3 has 14 residues. Germline V gene lookup returns CDR1 SQVTM and CDR2 ANQGSEA. V shed 7 bases and J shed 2 bases, with 16 bases lying between them.

This chain joins TRBV7-2 and TRBJ2-3; a weak D match, TRBD2 (5 bases). Germline assignment: CDR1 SGHTA and CDR2 FQGNSA. With 1 base removed from V and 4 bases from J, the gap between germline ends came to 21 bases. This CDR3 is 18 amino acids long. CDR3 in DNA: TGTGCCAGCAGCTTAGGAAAGTTGTACCCGGGGTTAGCAGATACGCAGTATTTT. Protein: CASSLGKLYPGLADTQYF.

The gene calls are TRBV4-1 and TRBJ2-7; 10 bases agree with TRBD2. The CDR3 length is 16 residues. CDR1 is MGHRA, CDR2 YSYEKL, per germline. V shed 2 bases and J 4 bases; nucleotides not matched to a gene: 8. The DNA for the CDR3 is TGCGCCAGCAGCCAAATGCCTAGCGGGAGCTTGTACGAGCAGTACTTC. It yields the protein CASSQMPSGSLYEQYF.

This clonotype was observed a handful of times. The CDR3 region has the DNA TGTGCCAGCAGCTCCAACCTCCGGGACCCTAATGAAAAACTGTTTTTT. Translated, it gives CASSSNLRDPNEKLFF. This chain links TRBV7-9 with TRBJ1-4; a possible D gene is TRBD1 (5 bases). The CDR3 consists of 16 residues. Germline loops: CDR1 SEHNR, CDR2 FQNEAQ (reference sequence). Trimming removed 4 bases from V and 3 bases from J, with 15 bases in between.

This clonotype was seen only a few times. The chain couples TRBV28 to TRBJ2-7; D may be TRBD2 (7 bases). The CDR3 has 14 amino acids. V was trimmed by 6 bases and J by 4 bases, leaving 16 bases between them. The germline V gene encodes CDR1 MDHEN and CDR2 SYDVKM. CDR3 sequence reads: CASRKRGGHYEQYF. DNA of the CDR3: TGTGCCAGCAGAAAAAGGGGGGGGCATTACGAGCAGTACTTC.

This rearrangement joins TRBV28 to TRBJ2-7; either TRBD1 or TRBD2 may fit D (5 bases each). The CDR3 totals 16 residues. Germline V gene sequence: CDR1 MDHEN, CDR2 SYDVKM. Trimming cost V 6 bases and J 0 bases, with 18 bases left between them. The chain's CDR3 is CASRYRTGTNSYEQYF. The CDR3 region has the DNA TGTGCCAGCAGATATCGGACCGGGACCAACTCCTACGAGCAGTACTTC.

The rearrangement joins TRBV19 to TRBJ2-1; no definite D call. The CDR3 has 14 amino acids. CDR1 LNHDA and CDR2 SQIVND come from the germline V gene (reference sequence). Deletions cut 7 bases from V and 0 bases from J, with 10 bases between. The CDR3 here is CASKDPSSYNEQFF. Here the CDR3 DNA reads TGTGCCAGTAAGGACCCGAGCTCCTACAATGAGCAGTTCTTC.

This clonotype was counted a few times. The chain joins TRBV27 to TRBJ2-7, with D perhaps TRBD1 or TRBD2 (5 bases each). The CDR3 has 16 amino acids. Trimming pared 0 bases from V and 0 bases from J, leaving 12 bases between. Germline CDR1 reads MNHEY; CDR2 reads SMNVEV (reference sequence). The CDR3 nucleotides are TGTGCCAGCAGTTTATCCTTTGGGGGTAGCTCCTACGAGCAGTACTTC. It specifies CASSLSFGGSSYEQYF.

This chain connects TRBV5-1 to TRBJ2-5, with D possibly called TRBD1 or TRBD2 (5 bases each). Trimming shortened V by 6 bases and J by 1 base, and 10 bases separated the two germline ends. This CDR3 contains 13 residues. Germline V lookup: CDR1 SGHRS, CDR2 YFSETQ. The CDR3 spells CASKFGGQETQYF. DNA of the CDR3: TGCGCCAGCAAGTTTGGGGGCCAAGAGACCCAGTACTTC.

The gene calls are TRBV15 and TRBJ1-1, with D unclear. Germline loops: CDR1 LNHNV, CDR2 YYDKDF (reference sequence). The CDR3 extends over 14 amino acids. Trimming removed 0 bases from V and 7 bases from J, with 12 bases in between. CDR3 sequence (DNA): TGTGCCACCAGCAGAGACCAAGGGCACAATGAAGCTTTCTTT. The encoded protein is CATSRDQGHNEAFF.

The sample holds a few counts of this clonotype. The chain employs TRBV20-1 and TRBJ1-1, with a tentative D call TRBD1 (6 bases). Germline CDR1 and CDR2: DFQATT and SNEGSKA (reference sequence). V shed 4 bases and J shed 11 bases, with 17 bases lying between them. CDR3 size: 12 residues. The CDR3, as DNA: TGCAGTGCTACAGAGGGGGGAGCTCGGGCTTTCTTT. Amino acid sequence: CSATEGGARAFF.

The CDR3: CASSQGHISYEQYF. The CDR3 bases are TGTGCCAGCAGCCAGGGACACATCTCCTACGAGCAGTACTTC. The chain combines TRBV7-9 with TRBJ2-7; D is possibly TRBD1 (6 bases). The V and J ends lost 5 bases and 0 bases respectively, with 11 bases between them. CDR1 and CDR2 (germline): SEHNR, FQNEAQ (reference sequence). The CDR3 sequence is 14 residues long. Variable domain in full (rest from reference TRBV7-9 and TRBJ2-7): DTGVSQNPRHKITKRGQNVTFRCDPISEHNRLYWYRQTLGQGPEFLTYFQNEAQLEKSRLLSDRFSAERPKGSFSTLEIQRTEQGDSAMYLCASSQGHISYEQYFGPGTRLTVT.

V and J are TRBV5-1 and TRBJ2-4; 8 nucleotides align to TRBD2. V shed 0 bases, J shed 8 bases, and the junction held 7 bases outside the gene matches. The CDR3 covers 15 residues. CDR1 is SGHRS, CDR2 YFSETQ, per germline. The CDR3 loop is CASSLGSAGGDIQYF. The CDR3 DNA reads TGCGCCAGCAGCTTGGGGTCCGCGGGGGGTGACATTCAGTACTTC.

This clonotype is a singleton in its sample. The gene calls are TRBV6-5 and TRBJ2-3; 11 bases align to TRBD2. CDR3 size: 14 residues. J lost 5 bases, V lost 5 bases, and 3 bases had no gene match. The germline V gene encodes CDR1 MNHEY and CDR2 SVGAGI. In nucleotides, the CDR3 is TGTGCCAGCAGTACTAGCGGGGGAGGAGATACGCAGTATTTT. It codes for CASSTSGGGDTQYF.

This clonotype came up a few times. V gene TRBV5-6 combines with J gene TRBJ2-7; D is unclear. The V and J ends lost 5 bases and 4 bases respectively, with 13 bases between them. Looked up from germline, CDR1 is SGHDT and CDR2 is YYEEEE. The CDR3 covers 13 residues. The CDR3 DNA reads TGTGCCAGCAGTTTCGGAGACCCTTACGAGCAGTACTTC. This translates into CASSFGDPYEQYF.

V usage is TRBV12-3 or TRBV12-4 and J usage is TRBJ2-3; 9 nucleotides align to TRBD1. After removal of 8 bases from V and 6 bases from J, the junction contained 12 bases not matched to a gene. The CDR3 length is 15 residues. As DNA, the CDR3 is TGTGCCAGCCTCCCCCGGGACAGGGAATTGGATACGCAGTATTTT. As protein: CASLPRDRELDTQYF.

This clonotype was seen only a few times. CDR3 nucleotide sequence: TGTGCCATCAGTGAGACACAGGGTTACGAGCAGTACTTC. Amino acid sequence: CAISETQGYEQYF. The chain has TRBV10-3 and TRBJ2-7; D possibly corresponds to TRBD1 (6 bases). Germline V lookup: CDR1 ENHRY, CDR2 SYGVKD. The CDR3 length is 13 residues. V dropped 2 bases and J dropped 4 bases, with 9 bases sitting between them.

This clonotype was observed a handful of times. The J gene is TRBJ1-1, the V gene TRBV9, with a possible D match to TRBD1 (6 bases). Germline V gene data show CDR1 as SGDLS and CDR2 as YYNGEE. This CDR3 comprises 16 residues. V shed 2 bases and J shed 2 bases, with 16 bases lying between them. CDR3 region: CASSVSGTSVNTEAFF. The CDR3 DNA sequence: TGTGCCAGCAGCGTTTCCGGGACATCGGTAAACACTGAAGCTTTCTTT.